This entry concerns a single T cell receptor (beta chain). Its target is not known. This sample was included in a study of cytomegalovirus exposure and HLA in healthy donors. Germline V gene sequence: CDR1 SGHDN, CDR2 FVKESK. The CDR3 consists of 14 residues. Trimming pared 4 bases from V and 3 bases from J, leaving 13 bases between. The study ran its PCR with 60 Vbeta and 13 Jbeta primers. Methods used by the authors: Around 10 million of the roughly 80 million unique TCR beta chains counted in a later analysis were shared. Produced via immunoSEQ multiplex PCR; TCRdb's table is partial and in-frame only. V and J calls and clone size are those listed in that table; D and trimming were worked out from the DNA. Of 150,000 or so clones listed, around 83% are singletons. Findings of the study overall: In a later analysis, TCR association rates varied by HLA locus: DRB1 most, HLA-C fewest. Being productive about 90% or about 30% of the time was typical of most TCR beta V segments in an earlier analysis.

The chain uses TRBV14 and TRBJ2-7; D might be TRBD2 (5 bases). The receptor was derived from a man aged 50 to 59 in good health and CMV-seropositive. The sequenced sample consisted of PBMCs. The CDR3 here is CASSPQGSHYEQYF. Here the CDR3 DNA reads TGTGCCAGCAGCCCCCAAGGGAGCCACTACGAGCAGTACTTC. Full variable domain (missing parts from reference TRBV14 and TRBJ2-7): EAGVTQFPSHSVIEKGQTVTLRCDPISGHDNLYWYRRVMGKEIKFLLHFVKESKQDESGMPNNRFLAERTGGTYSTLKVQPAELEDSGVYFCASSPQGSHYEQYFGPGTRLTVT.